The table lists the clone carrying this T cell receptor beta chain with a count of one. The sample is drawn from a study of shared T cell receptors in the human thymus. Repertoires were generated with immunoSEQ multiplex PCR, while TCRdb's copy carries only in-frame clones and drops some. The table records hundreds of thousands of clones, over 75% of them present only once. V shed 3 bases, J shed 4 bases, and the junction held 5 bases outside the gene matches. CDR3 length: 16 residues. CDR1 is LNHDA, CDR2 SQIVND, per germline (reference sequence). A further study also used this sample, focusing on human thymus T cells. As that study records: Thymic material originated from resections removed in the course of corrective heart surgery.

The V call is TRBV19, the J call TRBJ2-3; 12 bases match TRBD2. The sample comprised thymocytes. The clonotype originates from a boy under two years old with a congenital heart defect. For the CDR3, the DNA is TGTGCCAGTAGTATTAGACTAGCGGGAGAGGCAGATACGCAGTATTTT. Translation: CASSIRLAGEADTQYF.